A single sample is the source of the 3 T cell receptor beta chains below, sequenced in a study of blood T cell repertoires in COVID-19 (TCRdb year 2020). Libraries were built with the immunoSEQ multiplex PCR assay. In TCRdb, the immuneACCESS table is reduced to in-frame sequences with V and J assigned. These tables do not hold every clone; where another copy was compared, an unresolved V gene accounts for under half, and the others remain unexplained. In all, the sample holds 240,000 or so clones, and 86% of those were seen once. Jointly, the top ten make up roughly 2% of the sample. Sequenced: PBMCs or T cells enriched from blood (not recorded which). These receptors originate from a woman in her 50s who had recovered from COVID-19.

This chain links TRBV14 with TRBJ2-5, with D maybe TRBD2 (5 bases). Germline V gene sequence: CDR1 SGHDN, CDR2 FVKESK. The CDR3 loop spans 16 amino acids. Trimming shortened V by 1 base and J by 6 bases, and 18 bases separated the two germline ends. The CDR3 region is CASSQASEGGGQTQYF. The CDR3 DNA reads as TGTGCCAGCAGCCAAGCCAGCGAGGGTGGCGGGCAGACCCAGTACTTC.

The chain joins TRBV4-2 to TRBJ1-4, with 7 bases matching TRBD1. Germline V gene data show CDR1 as LGHNA and CDR2 as YNFKEQ. The ends lost 3 bases at V and 3 bases at J; junction bases unmatched: 7. This CDR3 spans 16 amino acids. CDR3 sequence (DNA): TGTGCCAGCAGCCAGAGCGACAGGGAACCTAATGAAAAACTGTTTTTT. Translated: CASSQSDREPNEKLFF.

V and J are TRBV18 and TRBJ2-7, with 12 bases identical to TRBD2. CDR1 and CDR2 from the germline V gene are KGHSH and LQKENI. Trimming cost V 2 bases and J 2 bases; bases outside gene matches: 7. The CDR3 is 17 amino acids. The CDR3 sequence: CASSPYWTSGTAYEQYF. CDR3 bases: TGTGCCAGCTCACCATACTGGACTAGCGGGACCGCCTACGAGCAGTACTTC.